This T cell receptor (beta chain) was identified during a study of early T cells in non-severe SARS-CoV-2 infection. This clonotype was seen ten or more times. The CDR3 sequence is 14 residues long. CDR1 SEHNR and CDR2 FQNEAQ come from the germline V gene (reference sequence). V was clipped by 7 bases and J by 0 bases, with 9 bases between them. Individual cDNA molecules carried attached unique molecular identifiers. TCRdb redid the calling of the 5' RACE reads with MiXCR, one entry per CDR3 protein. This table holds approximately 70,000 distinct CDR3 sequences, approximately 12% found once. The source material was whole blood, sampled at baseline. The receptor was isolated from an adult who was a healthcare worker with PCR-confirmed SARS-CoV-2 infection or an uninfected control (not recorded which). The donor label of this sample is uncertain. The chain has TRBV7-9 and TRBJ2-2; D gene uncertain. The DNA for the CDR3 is TGTGCCAGCATTTTCCACTCGAACACCGGGGAGCTGTTTTTT. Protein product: CASIFHSNTGELFF.